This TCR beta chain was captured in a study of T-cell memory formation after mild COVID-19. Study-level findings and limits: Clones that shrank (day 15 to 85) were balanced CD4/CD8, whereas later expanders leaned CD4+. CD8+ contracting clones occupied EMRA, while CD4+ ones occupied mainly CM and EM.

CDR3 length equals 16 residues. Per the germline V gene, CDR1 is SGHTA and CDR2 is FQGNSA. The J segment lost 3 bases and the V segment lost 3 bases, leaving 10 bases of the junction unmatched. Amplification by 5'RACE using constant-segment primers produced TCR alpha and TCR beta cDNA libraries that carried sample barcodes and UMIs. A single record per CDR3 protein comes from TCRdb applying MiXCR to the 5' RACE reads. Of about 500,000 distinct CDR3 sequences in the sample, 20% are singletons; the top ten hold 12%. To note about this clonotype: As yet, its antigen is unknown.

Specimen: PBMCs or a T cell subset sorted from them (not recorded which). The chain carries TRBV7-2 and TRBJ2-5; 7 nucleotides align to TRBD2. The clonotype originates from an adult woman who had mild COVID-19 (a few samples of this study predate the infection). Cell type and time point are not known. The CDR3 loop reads CASSLVSSGPKETQYF. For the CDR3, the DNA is TGTGCCAGCAGCTTGGTTTCTAGCGGTCCAAAAGAGACCCAGTACTTC.